This T cell receptor (beta chain) was sequenced for a study of blood T cell repertoires in COVID-19. The CDR3 is 18 amino acids. V lost 0 bases to trimming and J lost 0 bases, with 17 bases between them. The germline CDR1 and CDR2 sequences are KGHSH and LQKENI. Profiled with immunoSEQ multiplex PCR; TCRdb holds only in-frame clones, not every one. Among some 300,000 clones listed, about 89% were seen once. The clonotype originates from a woman aged 40 to 50 who had recovered from COVID-19. V and J are TRBV18 and TRBJ1-2; unclear D gene. The sample was PBMCs or T cells enriched from blood (not recorded which). The CDR3 loop is CASSPPGGSIIPNYGYTF. The CDR3 DNA sequence: TGTGCCAGCTCACCACCGGGAGGGTCGATAATTCCTAACTATGGCTACACCTTC.